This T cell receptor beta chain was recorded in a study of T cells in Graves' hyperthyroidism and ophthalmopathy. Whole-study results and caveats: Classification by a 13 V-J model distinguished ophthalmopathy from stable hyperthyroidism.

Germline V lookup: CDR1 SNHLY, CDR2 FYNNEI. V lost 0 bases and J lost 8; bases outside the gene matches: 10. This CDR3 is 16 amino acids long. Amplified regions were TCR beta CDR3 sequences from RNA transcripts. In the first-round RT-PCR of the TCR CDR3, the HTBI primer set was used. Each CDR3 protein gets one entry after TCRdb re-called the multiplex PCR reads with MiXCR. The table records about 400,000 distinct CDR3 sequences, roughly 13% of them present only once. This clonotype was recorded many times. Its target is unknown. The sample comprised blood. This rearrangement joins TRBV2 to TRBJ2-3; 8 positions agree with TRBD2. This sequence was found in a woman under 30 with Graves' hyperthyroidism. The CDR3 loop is CASSEALAGRVATQYF. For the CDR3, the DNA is TGTGCCAGCAGTGAAGCGTTAGCGGGAAGGGTAGCTACGCAGTATTTT.